This T cell receptor beta chain was observed in a study of blood T cells in healthy people across ages. Study-level findings and limits: Age brought a roughly linear fall in TCR beta diversity measured per million T cells.

Turning to this clonotype: Its antigen is currently unknown.

A second PCR, run for roughly 6 to 11 cycles, used a sample-barcoded 5' primer plus a J-beta primer mix. MiXCR, run by TCRdb on the 5' RACE reads, gives a single entry per CDR3 protein. The table includes about 780,000 distinct CDR3 sequences, around a quarter detected once. These sequences were also reported in another study, on T cells of mothers and their children. That work adds: All RNA that had been extracted was used for cDNA synthesis at around 1.4 ug per 15 ul.

The sequence came from a boy younger than 18 in good health. The sequencing input was blood.

As DNA, the CDR3 is TGTGCCAGCAGTTTAATAGGGCCAGTACACGTTTACGAGCAGTACTTC. Translated, it gives CASSLIGPVHVYEQYF. J is TRBJ2-7 and V is TRBV27; the D is unclear. The CDR3 runs 16 residues. Germline-derived CDR1 and CDR2 are MNHEY and SMNVEV (reference sequence). Trimming shortened V by 2 bases and J by 4 bases, and 18 bases separated the two germline ends.